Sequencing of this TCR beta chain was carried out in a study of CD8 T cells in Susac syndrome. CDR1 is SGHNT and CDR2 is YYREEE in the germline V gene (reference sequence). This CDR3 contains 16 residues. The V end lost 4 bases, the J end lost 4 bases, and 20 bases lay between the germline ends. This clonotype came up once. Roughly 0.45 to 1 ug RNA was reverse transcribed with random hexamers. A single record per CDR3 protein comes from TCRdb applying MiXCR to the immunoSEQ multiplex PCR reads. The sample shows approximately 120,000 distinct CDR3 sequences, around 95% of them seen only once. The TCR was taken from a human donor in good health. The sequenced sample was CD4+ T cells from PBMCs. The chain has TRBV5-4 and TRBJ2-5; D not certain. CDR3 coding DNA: TGTGCCAGCAGCCTCACTCCCTCTCCCGGATCAGAGACCCAGTACTTC. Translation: CASSLTPSPGSETQYF.